This T cell receptor beta chain was found in a study of T cells after yellow fever vaccination. V lost 5 bases and J lost 6, with 10 bases in between. CDR1 and CDR2 from the germline V gene are SGHTA and FQGTGA. This CDR3 comprises 13 residues. In regard to this clonotype: What it binds is unknown.

Study-wide results and limits: Post-booster reappearance was seen for most primary-vaccination clones (just under 97% CD4, about 90% CD8). Secondary responses were weaker yet peaked faster, day 5 versus 15. FACS-sorted repertoires might harbor abundant contaminating clonotypes from the bulk population.

TCRdb re-derived calls from the 5' RACE reads in MiXCR, one entry per CDR3 protein. This sample has hundreds of thousands of distinct CDR3 sequences, with under 25% found just once. This clonotype originated in a man aged 30 to 45 who received the YFV17D yellow fever vaccine. The chain combines TRBV7-3 with TRBJ2-2; TRBD1 might be the D (6 bases). The sample was PBMCs, taken 15 days after the yellow fever booster vaccination. The CDR3 protein is CASSVTGSGELFF. Written as DNA, the CDR3 is TGTGCCAGCAGCGTCACAGGGTCCGGGGAGCTGTTTTTT. Full variable domain (outside the CDR3, taken from reference TRBV7-3 and TRBJ2-2): GAGVSQTPSNKVTEKGKYVELRCDPISGHTALYWYRQSLGQGPEFLIYFQGTGAADDSGLPNDRFFAVRPEGSVSTLKIQRTERGDSAVYLCASSVTGSGELFFGEGSRLTVL.